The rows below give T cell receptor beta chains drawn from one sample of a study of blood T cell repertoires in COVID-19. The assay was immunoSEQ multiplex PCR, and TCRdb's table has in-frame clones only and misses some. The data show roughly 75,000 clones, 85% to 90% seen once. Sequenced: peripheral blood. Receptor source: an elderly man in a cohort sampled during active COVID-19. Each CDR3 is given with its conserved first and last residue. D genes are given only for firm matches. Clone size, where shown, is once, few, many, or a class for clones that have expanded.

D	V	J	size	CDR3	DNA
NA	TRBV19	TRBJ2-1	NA	CASSTARQGSNEQFF	TGTGCCAGTAGTACCGCGAGGCAGGGATCCAATGAGCAGTTCTTC
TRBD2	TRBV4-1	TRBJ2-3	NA	CASSQEKRESTDTQYF	TGCGCCAGCAGCCAAGAAAAGCGGGAAAGCACAGATACGCAGTATTTT
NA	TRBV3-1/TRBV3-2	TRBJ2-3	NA	CASSPGLSTDTQYF	TGTGCCAGCAGCCCTGGACTGAGCACAGATACGCAGTATTTT
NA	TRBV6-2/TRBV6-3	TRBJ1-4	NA	CASSPGQPGSEKLFF	TGTGCCAGCAGCCCCGGACAGCCAGGGAGTGAAAAACTGTTTTTT
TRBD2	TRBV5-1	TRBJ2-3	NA	CASSSGGPTDTQYF	TGCGCCAGCAGCTCGGGGGGACCCACAGATACGCAGTATTTT
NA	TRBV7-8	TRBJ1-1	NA	CASSSRGNTEAFF	TGTGCCAGCAGCAGCAGGGGGAACACTGAAGCTTTCTTT
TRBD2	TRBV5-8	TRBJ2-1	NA	CASTLSRGGDYEQFF	TGTGCCAGCACCCTCTCGCGGGGGGGCGATTATGAGCAGTTCTTC
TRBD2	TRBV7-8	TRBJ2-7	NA	CASSLSGGTTYEQYF	TGTGCCAGCAGCTTAAGCGGGGGGACCACCTACGAGCAGTACTTC
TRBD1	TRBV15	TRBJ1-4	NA	CATSRATGGWEKLFF	TGTGCCACCAGCAGAGCGACAGGGGGCTGGGAAAAACTGTTTTTT
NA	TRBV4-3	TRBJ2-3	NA	CASSQHRRTDTQYF	TGCGCCAGCAGCCAACACAGGCGCACAGATACGCAGTATTTT
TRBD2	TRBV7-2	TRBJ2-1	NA	CASSPGRGGGADEQFF	TGTGCCAGCAGCCCCGGTCGGGGCGGGGGGGCGGATGAGCAGTTCTTC
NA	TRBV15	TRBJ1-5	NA	CATSRGTGSNQPQHF	TGTGCCACCAGCAGAGGGACGGGAAGCAATCAGCCCCAGCATTTT
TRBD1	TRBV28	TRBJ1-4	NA	CASSATGGIEKLFF	TGTGCCAGCAGTGCGACAGGGGGTATTGAAAAACTGTTTTTT
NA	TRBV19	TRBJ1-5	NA	CASSMNAEYRGYSNQPQHF	TGTGCCAGTAGTATGAATGCGGAATACCGTGGGTATAGCAATCAGCCCCAGCATTTT
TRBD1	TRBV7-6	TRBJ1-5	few	CASSLVSGGGSNQPQHF	TGTGCCAGCAGCTTAGTTTCAGGGGGAGGCAGCAATCAGCCCCAGCATTTT
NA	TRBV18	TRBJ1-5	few	CASSPGGGQPQHF	TGTGCCAGCTCACCAGGAGGAGGTCAGCCCCAGCATTTT
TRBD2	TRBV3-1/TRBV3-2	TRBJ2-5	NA	CASSPGTSGVFETQYF	TGTGCCAGCAGCCCAGGGACTAGCGGTGTGTTTGAGACCCAGTACTTC
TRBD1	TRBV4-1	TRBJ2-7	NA	CASSQESGEQGSYEQYF	TGCGCCAGCAGCCAAGAGAGCGGAGAACAGGGGTCCTACGAGCAGTACTTC
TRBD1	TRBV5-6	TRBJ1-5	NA	CASSLGTGGFGNQPQHF	TGTGCCAGCAGCTTGGGGACAGGGGGCTTTGGCAATCAGCCCCAGCATTTT
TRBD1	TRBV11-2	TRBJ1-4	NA	CASSLTGGNEKLFF	TGTGCCAGCAGCTTAACAGGGGGTAATGAAAAACTGTTTTTT
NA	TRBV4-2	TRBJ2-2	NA	CASSQAGENTGELFF	TGTGCCAGCAGCCAAGCGGGGGAGAACACCGGGGAGCTGTTTTTT
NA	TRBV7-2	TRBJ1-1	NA	CASSLGEGEAFF	TGTGCCAGCAGCTTAGGGGAGGGAGAAGCTTTCTTT
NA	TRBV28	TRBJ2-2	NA	CASSFYRTNTGELFF	TGTGCCAGCAGTTTCTACAGAACGAACACCGGGGAGCTGTTTTTT
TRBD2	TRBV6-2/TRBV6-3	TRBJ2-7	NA	CASSRPGLPSYEQYF	TGTGCCAGCAGTAGACCGGGACTACCCTCCTACGAGCAGTACTTC
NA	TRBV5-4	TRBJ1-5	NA	CASSQGRESNQPQHF	TGTGCCAGCAGCCAAGGACGGGAGAGCAATCAGCCCCAGCATTTT
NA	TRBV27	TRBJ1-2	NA	CASSDDLTDNYGYTF	TGTGCCAGCAGTGATGACCTTACAGATAACTATGGCTACACCTTC
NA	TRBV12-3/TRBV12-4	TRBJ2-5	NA	CASSFQGPETQYF	TGTGCCAGCAGTTTTCAGGGTCCAGAGACCCAGTACTTC
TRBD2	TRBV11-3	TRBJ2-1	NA	CASSRGGVSEQFF	TGTGCCAGCAGCCGCGGGGGGGTAAGTGAGCAGTTCTTC
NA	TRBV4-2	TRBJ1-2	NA	CASSQELGGDASGYTF	TGTGCCAGCAGCCAAGAACTTGGAGGGGATGCGAGCGGCTACACCTTC
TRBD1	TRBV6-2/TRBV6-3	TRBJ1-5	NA	CASSEDREGNQPQHF	TGTGCCAGCAGTGAGGACAGGGAGGGCAATCAGCCCCAGCATTTT
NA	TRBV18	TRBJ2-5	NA	CASSPGLEGWETQYF	TGTGCCAGCTCACCAGGCCTTGAGGGCTGGGAGACCCAGTACTTC
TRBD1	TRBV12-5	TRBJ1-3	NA	CASGLGGTGGNTIYF	TGTGCTAGTGGTTTGGGGGGGACAGGTGGAAACACCATATATTTT
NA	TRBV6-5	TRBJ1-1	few	CASTTPGGNTEAFF	TGTGCCAGCACCACACCGGGAGGGAACACTGAAGCTTTCTTT
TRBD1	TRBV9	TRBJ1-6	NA	CASSPRQGAGYNSPLHF	TGTGCCAGCAGCCCCCGACAGGGGGCAGGCTATAATTCACCCCTCCACTTT
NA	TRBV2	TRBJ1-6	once	CASTGVGGAVNSPLHF	TGTGCCAGCACCGGCGTCGGGGGGGCGGTTAATTCACCCCTCCACTTT
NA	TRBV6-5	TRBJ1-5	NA	CASLGGRNSNQPQHF	TGTGCCAGCCTTGGAGGGCGGAATAGCAATCAGCCCCAGCATTTT
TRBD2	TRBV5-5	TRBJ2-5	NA	CASSHPGLAGGGETQYF	TGTGCCAGCAGTCATCCGGGACTAGCGGGGGGAGGGGAGACCCAGTACTTC
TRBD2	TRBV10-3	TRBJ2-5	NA	CAISRGVSGETQYF	TGTGCCATCAGCCGTGGGGTTAGCGGGGAGACCCAGTACTTC